The next 29 T cell receptor beta chains were all read from a single sample in a study of radiation and T cells in renal cell carcinoma. Documented time point: baseline pretreatment blood. Treatment here: 15 Gy SBRT to primary tumor, nephrectomy 4 weeks later. The table came from immunoSEQ multiplex PCR; TCRdb's copy has only in-frame clones and leaves some out. The top ten clones hold around 3% of a sample with approximately 120,000 clones, roughly 80% of them seen once. The sample here was blood, taken from a patient whose treatment included radiotherapy and nephrectomy. The receptors stem from a woman aged 60-75 years with renal cell carcinoma.

V is TRBV5-4 and J is TRBJ2-1; no reliable D call. Trimming left V 6 bases short and J 0 bases short, with 16 bases between. This CDR3 has 16 amino acids. Germline V CDR1 and CDR2: SGHNT, YYREEE (reference sequence). CDR3 in DNA: TGTGCCAGCACTGACGCCGCGCTGAGCTCCTACAATGAGCAGTTCTTC. It yields the protein CASTDAALSSYNEQFF.

This sequence joins TRBV28 and TRBJ1-5, with 9 bases matching TRBD1. The junction had 5 bases not matched to a gene; V was cut back by 5 bases and J by 3 bases. The CDR3 length is 15 residues. Germline V gene sequence: CDR1 MDHEN, CDR2 SYDVKM. CDR3 in amino acids: CASSPGTGPNQPQHF. The CDR3 coding sequence is TGTGCCAGCAGTCCCGGGACAGGGCCCAATCAGCCCCAGCATTTT. The full variable domain, completed using reference TRBV28 and TRBJ1-5, is DVKVTQSSRYLVKRTGEKVFLECVQDMDHENMFWYRQDPGLGLRLIYFSYDVKMKEKGDIPEGYSVSREKKERFSLILESASTNQTSMYLCASSPGTGPNQPQHFGDGTRLSIL.

The rearrangement uses TRBV4-2 and TRBJ2-1; 8 bases fit TRBD1. The junction had 5 bases not matched to a gene; V was cut back by 0 bases and J by 4 bases. Germline V gene lookup returns CDR1 LGHNA and CDR2 YNFKEQ. CDR3 length: 16 residues. CDR3 sequence reads: CASSQDAGQGYNEQFF. CDR3 DNA sequence: TGTGCCAGCAGCCAAGATGCAGGACAGGGATACAATGAGCAGTTCTTC.

CDR3 bases: TGTGCCAGTAGTAAGACAGGGTGGGGCACAGATACGCAGTATTTT. It specifies CASSKTGWGTDTQYF. The V and J genes are TRBV19 and TRBJ2-3; TRBD1 aligns across 7 bases. J was trimmed by 1 base and V by 4 bases; bases with no gene match: 5. From germline, CDR1 is LNHDA and CDR2 SQIVND (reference sequence). The CDR3 runs to 15 residues. The full variable domain, in which reference TRBV19 and TRBJ2-3 provide the parts outside the CDR3, is DGGITQSPKYLFRKEGQNVTLSCEQNLNHDAMYWYRQDPGQGLRLIYYSQIVNDFQKGDIAEGYSVSREKKESFPLTVTSAQKNPTAFYLCASSKTGWGTDTQYFGPGTRLTVL.

This clone was counted once. This rearrangement joins TRBV9 to TRBJ1-2; no clear D gene. V was pared by 6 bases and J by 2 bases, with 11 bases between. This CDR3 is 13 amino acids long. The germline V gene has CDR1 SGDLS and CDR2 YYNGEE. The CDR3: CASTLEGNYGYTF. CDR3 in DNA: TGTGCCAGCACTCTCGAGGGAAACTATGGCTACACCTTC.

DNA for the CDR3: TGTGCCAGCAGCTTAACGGGGGTTAATTCACCCCTCCACTTT. This sequence encodes CASSLTGVNSPLHF. V usage is TRBV7-3 and J usage is TRBJ1-6; D possibly corresponds to TRBD1 (5 bases). From germline, CDR1 is SGHTA and CDR2 FQGTGA. The CDR3 contains 14 residues. V was trimmed by 0 bases and J by 6 bases, leaving 6 bases between them.

V is TRBV19 and J is TRBJ2-6; 8 nucleotides agree with TRBD1. The CDR3 has 19 residues. J lost 0 bases, V lost 0 bases, and 7 bases had no gene match. The V gene's germline CDR1 is LNHDA and CDR2 SQIVND (reference sequence). The CDR3 is CASSIDWTGWDSGANVLTF. The CDR3 DNA reads TGTGCCAGTAGTATAGATTGGACAGGGTGGGACTCTGGGGCCAACGTCCTGACTTTC.

The chain recombines TRBV5-8 with TRBJ1-5; D is possibly TRBD1 (5 bases). Germline V lookup: CDR1 SGHTS, CDR2 YDEGEE. V gave up 2 bases and J gave up 6 bases, with 12 bases separating them. This CDR3 comprises 14 residues. CDR3 in DNA: TGTGCCAGCAGCTTTGTGGGGACCGGTCAGCCCCAGCATTTT. Amino acids: CASSFVGTGQPQHF.

V and J are TRBV5-1 and TRBJ2-1; TRBD2 aligns across 7 bases. The CDR3 extends over 18 amino acids. J lost 5 bases, V lost 3 bases, and 17 bases had no gene match. CDR1 SGHRS and CDR2 YFSETQ come from the germline V gene. As DNA, the CDR3 is TGCGCCAGCAGCTCGTCTCTTGCGGGAGATCCCCTAAACAATGAGCAGTTCTTC. Protein sequence: CASSSSLAGDPLNNEQFF.

The table lists this clone with a few counts. CDR3 in amino acids: CASSRPGFGDTEAFF. CDR3 bases: TGTGCCAGCAGCAGGCCCGGTTTCGGGGACACTGAAGCTTTCTTT. The chain links TRBV6-5 to TRBJ1-1, with D uncertain. CDR1 and CDR2 (germline): MNHEY, SVGAGI. Trimming removed 6 bases at V and 3 bases at J, with 17 bases between. There are 15 residues in the CDR3.

This chain connects TRBV2 to TRBJ1-1; 9 bases fit TRBD1. The CDR3 runs to 14 residues. V lost 4 bases, J lost 6 bases, and 6 bases stayed unmatched. CDR1 SNHLY and CDR2 FYNNEI come from the germline V gene. CDR3 protein: CASSGGQGSPEAFF. Here the CDR3 DNA reads TGTGCCAGCAGTGGAGGACAGGGGAGCCCTGAAGCTTTCTTT.

The rearrangement uses TRBV7-9 and TRBJ2-1; 9 bases map to TRBD1. V was clipped by 2 bases and J by 8 bases; unmatched bases: 13. The CDR3 length is 17 residues. CDR1 and CDR2 from the germline V gene are SEHNR and FQNEAQ (reference sequence). DNA for the CDR3: TGTGCCAGCAGCTTATTCCTGGACAGGGGACCGGGGGATGAGCAGTTCTTC. It yields the protein CASSLFLDRGPGDEQFF.

The J gene is TRBJ2-3, the V gene TRBV28, with a tentative D call TRBD1 (5 bases). The CDR3 is made up of 17 amino acids. Germline CDR1 MDHEN, CDR2 SYDVKM. The ends were cut back, 4 bases at V and 4 bases at J, with 21 bases in the middle. CDR3 amino acids: CASSSPSKGRFADTQYF. The CDR3 bases are TGTGCCAGCAGTTCCCCTTCGAAGGGGCGTTTTGCAGATACGCAGTATTTT.

The chain carries TRBV9 and TRBJ1-1; a possible D gene is TRBD1 (5 bases). With 0 bases removed from V and 0 bases from J, the gap between germline ends came to 12 bases. Germline assignment: CDR1 SGDLS and CDR2 YYNGEE. The CDR3 contains 16 residues. CDR3 DNA: TGTGCCAGCAGCGTAGTAACAGGTAGTATGAACACTGAAGCTTTCTTT. This gives the protein CASSVVTGSMNTEAFF.

This clone was observed once. This chain links TRBV5-1 with TRBJ2-3; D not resolved. Germline V lookup: CDR1 SGHRS, CDR2 YFSETQ. Trimming removed 0 bases from V and 1 base from J, with 6 bases in between. The CDR3 has 14 amino acids. The CDR3 region has the DNA TGCGCCAGCAGCTTGGATGGAGGCACAGATACGCAGTATTTT. Protein sequence: CASSLDGGTDTQYF.

This chain uses TRBV9 with TRBJ1-1; 8 bases are a match to TRBD1. The CDR3 length is 17 residues. In germline, CDR1 is SGDLS, CDR2 YYNGEE. V was clipped by 3 bases and J by 0 bases; unmatched bases: 10. The CDR3 DNA follows: TGTGCCAGCAGCGGAGAAGGGACAGGAGTCATGAACACTGAAGCTTTCTTT. It specifies CASSGEGTGVMNTEAFF.

CDR3: CASSSGTGGYGYTF. The CDR3 nucleotides read TGCGCCAGCAGCTCCGGGACAGGAGGATATGGCTACACCTTC. The chain uses TRBV5-1 and TRBJ1-2; 8 bases line up with TRBD1. CDR3 length: 14 residues. Trimming at V came to 3 bases and at J to 5 bases, leaving 6 bases not matched to a gene. Germline CDR1 is SGHRS and CDR2 is YFSETQ.

The CDR3 loop is CASSIAADNQPQHF. DNA for the CDR3: TGTGCCAGTAGTATAGCGGCAGATAATCAGCCCCAGCATTTT. The V call is TRBV19, the J call TRBJ1-5, with D unresolved. Per the germline V gene, CDR1 is LNHDA and CDR2 is SQIVND (reference sequence). V gave up 1 base and J gave up 4 bases, with 8 bases separating them. The CDR3 contains 14 residues.

The chain links TRBV25-1 to TRBJ1-6; unclear D gene. Deletions cut 6 bases from V and 7 bases from J, with 13 bases between. The CDR3 covers 14 residues. Germline V lookup: CDR1 MGHDK, CDR2 SYGVNS. CDR3 loop: CASSPRVLNSPLHF. CDR3 nucleotides: TGTGCCAGCAGCCCCCGGGTCTTGAATTCACCCCTCCACTTT.

The chain combines TRBV9 with TRBJ1-2, with TRBD1 as a possible D gene (5 bases). V lost 3 bases, J lost 1 base, and 25 bases lay in between. The CDR3 has 19 amino acids. Germline CDR1 is SGDLS and CDR2 is YYNGEE. CDR3 in amino acids: CASSAAPTGRNLFNYGYTF. Written as DNA, the CDR3 is TGTGCCAGCAGCGCGGCCCCAACAGGCAGGAACCTTTTTAACTATGGCTACACCTTC.

Written as DNA, the CDR3 is TGCAGCGTTGGTCAGGGGGGTTTTTCGAACACCGGGGAGCTGTTTTTT. Its translation: CSVGQGGFSNTGELFF. The chain is built from TRBV29-1 and TRBJ2-2; possibly TRBD1 for D (7 bases). With 4 bases removed from V and 0 bases from J, the gap between germline ends came to 15 bases. This CDR3 comprises 16 residues. Looked up from germline, CDR1 is SQVTM and CDR2 is ANQGSEA.

This sequence joins TRBV13 and TRBJ2-5, with 12 bases fitting TRBD1. The J segment lost 11 bases and the V segment lost 5 bases, leaving 12 bases of the junction unmatched. The CDR3 runs to 15 residues. Germline V lookup: CDR1 PRHDT, CDR2 FYEKMQ (reference sequence). DNA of the CDR3: TGTGCCAGCAGCCATTCCGGGACAGGGGGCAATAAGCAGTACTTC. Residues: CASSHSGTGGNKQYF.

The genes are TRBV6-1 and TRBJ1-1; possible D gene TRBD1, 5 bases. This CDR3 has 13 residues. Trimming took off 4 bases at V and 1 base at J, with 7 bases between the two ends. The germline V gene has CDR1 MNHNS and CDR2 SASEGT. CDR3 amino acids: CASSVDRNTEAFF. CDR3 coding DNA: TGTGCCAGCAGTGTCGACAGGAACACTGAAGCTTTCTTT.

The chain joins TRBV28 to TRBJ2-1; 8 bases map to TRBD2. This CDR3 region has 14 residues. Germline CDR1 MDHEN, CDR2 SYDVKM. The J segment lost 8 bases and the V segment lost 2 bases, leaving 5 bases of the junction unmatched. The CDR3 region has the DNA TGTGCCAGCAGTTTAACGGGGGGGGCCTATGAGCAGTTCTTC. Encoded protein: CASSLTGGAYEQFF.

This chain uses TRBV5-5 with TRBJ1-2; D call uncertain. The V and J ends lost 4 bases and 6 bases respectively, with 19 bases between them. Germline CDR1 is SGHKS and CDR2 is YYEKEE (reference sequence). CDR3 length equals 15 residues. CDR3 coding DNA: TGTGCCAGCAGCCTACTGTCAGCCACCATGGATGGCTACACCTTC. Translating gives CASSLLSATMDGYTF. Full variable domain (missing parts from reference TRBV5-5 and TRBJ1-2): DAGVTQSPTHLIKTRGQQVTLRCSPISGHKSVSWYQQVLGQGPQFIFQYYEKEERGRGNFPDRFSARQFPNYSSELNVNALLLGDSALYLCASSLLSATMDGYTFGSGTRLTVV.

The J gene is TRBJ1-4, the V gene TRBV6-1; 7 bases line up with TRBD1. V trimming: 6 bases; J trimming: 5 bases; junction bases outside the gene matches: 6. The germline V gene encodes CDR1 MNHNS and CDR2 SASEGT. The CDR3 covers 14 residues. For the CDR3, the DNA is TGTGCCAGCAGACGACAGGGTCTAAATGAAAAACTGTTTTTT. Translating it yields CASRRQGLNEKLFF.

This clone has just a few counts. This chain links TRBV29-1 with TRBJ1-1; maybe TRBD1 (6 bases). CDR1 SQVTM and CDR2 ANQGSEA come from the germline V gene. The CDR3 is made up of 13 amino acids. Trimming removed 7 bases at V and 3 bases at J, with 15 bases between. CDR3 bases: TGCAGCGCCGGAGGGGGGGTGGACACTGAAGCTTTCTTT. It is translated as CSAGGGVDTEAFF.

This clone has just a few counts. This chain uses TRBV5-4 with TRBJ1-4, with 10 bases matching TRBD1. Looked up from germline, CDR1 is SGHNT and CDR2 is YYREEE (reference sequence). V trimming: 4 bases; J trimming: 5 bases; junction bases outside the gene matches: 2. CDR3 length: 14 residues. The CDR3 DNA reads as TGTGCCAGCAGCCGGGACAGGGGCAATGAAAAACTGTTTTTT. As protein: CASSRDRGNEKLFF.

This chain uses TRBV20-1 with TRBJ1-2, with D tentatively TRBD1 (5 bases). The CDR3 runs 11 residues. CDR1 is DFQATT and CDR2 is SNEGSKA in the germline V gene (reference sequence). V was shortened by 5 bases and J by 6 bases, with 10 bases between the two germline ends. CDR3 amino acids: CSAGDGHGYTF. The CDR3 DNA sequence: TGCAGTGCTGGGGACGGGCATGGCTACACCTTC.